These 4 T cell receptor beta chains originate from one sample sequenced in a study of blood T cells in healthy people across ages. Through a sample-barcoded 5' primer and a J-beta primer mix, a second PCR was run for about 6 to 11 cycles. Using its own MiXCR run on the 5' RACE reads, TCRdb lists one record per CDR3 protein. Of about 800,000 distinct CDR3 sequences in the sample, 58% are singletons; the top ten hold 22%. Material for sequencing was blood. The source of these receptors is a man aged 25-45 years in good health.

The chain employs TRBV6-5 and TRBJ2-1; TRBD2 aligns across 7 bases. CDR3 size: 13 residues. CDR1 is MNHEY, CDR2 SVGAGI, per germline. V was pared by 7 bases and J by 6 bases, with 6 bases of the junction left unmatched. CDR3 in DNA: TGTGCCAGCACCCAGGGAGGGGTCAATGAGCAGTTCTTC. Translating it yields CASTQGGVNEQFF.

Details on this clonotype: The junction shows a germline mismatch at one end, possibly a read error. DNA for the CDR3: TGTGCTAGCAGCCCGAGTATACAGTGGGGACCAGATACGCAGTATTTT. It encodes CASSPSIQWGPDTQYF. This chain joins TRBV7-7 and TRBJ2-3; D possibly matches TRBD1 or TRBD2 (5 bases each). CDR3 size: 16 residues. Germline lookup yields CDR1 SSHAT and CDR2 FNYEAQ (reference sequence).

The chain joins TRBV29-1 to TRBJ2-1, with D possibly being TRBD2 (6 bases). The germline V gene has CDR1 SQVTM and CDR2 ANQGSEA. The V gene lost 1 base and the J gene lost 0 bases, with 7 bases spanning the gap. CDR3 length: 14 residues. This chain's CDR3 is CSVEASVSYNEQFF. The CDR3 coding sequence is TGCAGCGTTGAAGCTAGCGTCTCCTACAATGAGCAGTTCTTC.

The CDR3 DNA follows: TGCAGCGTTGAGGCCGGAGACCAAGAGACCCAGTACTTC. Translation gives CSVEAGDQETQYF. The chain couples TRBV29-1 to TRBJ2-5; no clear D. Germline values: CDR1 SQVTM, CDR2 ANQGSEA. Deletions cut 3 bases from V and 0 bases from J, with 8 bases between. CDR3 length: 13 residues.